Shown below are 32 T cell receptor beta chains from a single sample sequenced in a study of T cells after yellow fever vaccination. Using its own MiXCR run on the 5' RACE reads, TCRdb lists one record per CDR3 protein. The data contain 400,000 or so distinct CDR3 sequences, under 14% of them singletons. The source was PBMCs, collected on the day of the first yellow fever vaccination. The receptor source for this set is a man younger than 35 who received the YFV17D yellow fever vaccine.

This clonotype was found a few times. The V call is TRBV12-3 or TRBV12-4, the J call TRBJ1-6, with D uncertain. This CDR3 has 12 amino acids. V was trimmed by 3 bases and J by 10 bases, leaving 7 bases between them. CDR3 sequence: CASSFGRSPLHF. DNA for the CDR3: TGTGCCAGCAGTTTTGGTCGCTCACCCCTCCACTTT.

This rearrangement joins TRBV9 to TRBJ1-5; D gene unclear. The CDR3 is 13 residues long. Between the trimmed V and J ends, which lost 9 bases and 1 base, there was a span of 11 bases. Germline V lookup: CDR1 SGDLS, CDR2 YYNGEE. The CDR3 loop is CATDPKSNQPQHF. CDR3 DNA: TGTGCCACGGACCCGAAGAGCAATCAGCCCCAGCATTTT.

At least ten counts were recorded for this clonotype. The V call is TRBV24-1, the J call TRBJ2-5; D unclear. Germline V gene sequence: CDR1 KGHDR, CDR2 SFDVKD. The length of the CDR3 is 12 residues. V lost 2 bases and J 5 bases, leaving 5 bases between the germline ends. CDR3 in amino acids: CATSDYLETQYF. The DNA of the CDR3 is TGTGCCACCAGTGATTACTTGGAGACCCAGTACTTC.

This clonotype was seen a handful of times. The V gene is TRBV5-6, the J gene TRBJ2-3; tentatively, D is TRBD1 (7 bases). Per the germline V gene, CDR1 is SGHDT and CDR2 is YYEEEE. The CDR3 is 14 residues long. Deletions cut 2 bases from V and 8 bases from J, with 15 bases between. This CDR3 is CASSFQGGIGTQYF. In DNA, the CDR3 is TGTGCCAGCAGCTTCCAGGGGGGAATTGGTACGCAGTATTTT.

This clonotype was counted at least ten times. The CDR3 region has the DNA TGCGCCAGCAGCGCAACAGCATACAATGAGCAGTTCTTC. This codes for CASSATAYNEQFF. This sequence joins TRBV5-1 and TRBJ2-1, with D unclear. The V end lost 4 bases, the J end lost 4 bases, and 9 bases lay between the germline ends. From germline, CDR1 is SGHRS and CDR2 YFSETQ. This CDR3 spans 13 amino acids. The full variable domain, its missing parts supplied by reference TRBV5-1 and TRBJ2-1, is KAGVTQTPRYLIKTRGQQVTLSCSPISGHRSVSWYQQTPGQGLQFLFEYFSETQRNKGNFPGRFSGRQFSNSRSEMNVSTLELGDSALYLCASSATAYNEQFFGPGTRLTVL.

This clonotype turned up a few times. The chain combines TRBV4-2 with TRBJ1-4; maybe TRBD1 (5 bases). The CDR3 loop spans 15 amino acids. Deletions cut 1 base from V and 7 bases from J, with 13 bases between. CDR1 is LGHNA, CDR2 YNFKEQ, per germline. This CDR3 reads CASSQALGGTEKLFF. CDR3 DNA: TGTGCCAGCAGCCAAGCACTGGGGGGGACTGAAAAACTGTTTTTT.

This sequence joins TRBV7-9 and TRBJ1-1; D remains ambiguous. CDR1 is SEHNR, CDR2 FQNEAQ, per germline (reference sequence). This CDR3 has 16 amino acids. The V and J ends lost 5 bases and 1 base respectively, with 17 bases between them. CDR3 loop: CASSPPHSEPNTEAFF. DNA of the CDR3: TGTGCCAGCAGCCCCCCACACTCGGAACCGAACACTGAAGCTTTCTTT.

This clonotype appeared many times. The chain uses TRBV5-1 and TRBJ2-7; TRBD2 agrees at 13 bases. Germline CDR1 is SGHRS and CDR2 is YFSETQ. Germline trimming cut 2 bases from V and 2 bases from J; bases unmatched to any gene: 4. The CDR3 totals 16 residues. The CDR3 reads CASSFGTSGAAYEQYF. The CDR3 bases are TGCGCCAGCAGCTTCGGGACTAGCGGGGCCGCCTACGAGCAGTACTTC. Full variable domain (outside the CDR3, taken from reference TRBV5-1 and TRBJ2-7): KAGVTQTPRYLIKTRGQQVTLSCSPISGHRSVSWYQQTPGQGLQFLFEYFSETQRNKGNFPGRFSGRQFSNSRSEMNVSTLELGDSALYLCASSFGTSGAAYEQYFGPGTRLTVT.

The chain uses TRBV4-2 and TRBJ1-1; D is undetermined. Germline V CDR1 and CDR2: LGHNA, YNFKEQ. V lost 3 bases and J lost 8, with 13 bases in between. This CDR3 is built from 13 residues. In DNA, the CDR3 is TGTGCCAGCAGCCAGCCGTCGGGCTCCGAAGCTTTCTTT. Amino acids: CASSQPSGSEAFF.

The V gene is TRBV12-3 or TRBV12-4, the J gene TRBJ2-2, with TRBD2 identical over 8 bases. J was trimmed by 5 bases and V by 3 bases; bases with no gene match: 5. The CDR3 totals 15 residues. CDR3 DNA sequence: TGTGCCAGCAGTTTCGGGGGGGGGCCGACCGGGGAGCTGTTTTTT. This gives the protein CASSFGGGPTGELFF.

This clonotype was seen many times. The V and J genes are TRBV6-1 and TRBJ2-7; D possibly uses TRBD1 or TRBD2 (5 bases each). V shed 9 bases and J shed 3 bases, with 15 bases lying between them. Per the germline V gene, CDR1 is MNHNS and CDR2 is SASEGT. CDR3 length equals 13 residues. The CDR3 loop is CASGLEGHYEQYV. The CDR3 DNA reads TGTGCCAGTGGGTTAGAGGGGCACTACGAGCAGTACGTC.

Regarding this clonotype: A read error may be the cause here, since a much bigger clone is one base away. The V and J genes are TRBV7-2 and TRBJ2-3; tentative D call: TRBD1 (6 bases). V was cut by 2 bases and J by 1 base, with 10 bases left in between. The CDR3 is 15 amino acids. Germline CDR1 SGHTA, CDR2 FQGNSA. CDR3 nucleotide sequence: TGTGCCAGCAGCTTATTGGGACACGGCACAGATACGCAGTATTTT. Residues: CASSLLGHGTDTQYF.

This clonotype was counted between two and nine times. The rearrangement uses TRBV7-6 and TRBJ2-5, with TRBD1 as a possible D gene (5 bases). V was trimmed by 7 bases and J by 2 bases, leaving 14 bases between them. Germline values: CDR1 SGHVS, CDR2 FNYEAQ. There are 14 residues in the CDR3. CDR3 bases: TGTGCCAGCACCCCGTGGGCAGGGCAAGAGACCCAGTACTTC. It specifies CASTPWAGQETQYF.

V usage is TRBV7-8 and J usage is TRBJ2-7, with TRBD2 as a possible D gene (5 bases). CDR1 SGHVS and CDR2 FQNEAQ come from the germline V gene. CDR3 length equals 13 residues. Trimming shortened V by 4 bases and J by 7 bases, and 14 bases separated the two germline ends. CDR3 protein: CASSYNPGGEQYV. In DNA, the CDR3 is TGTGCCAGCAGCTATAACCCCGGCGGGGAGCAGTACGTC.

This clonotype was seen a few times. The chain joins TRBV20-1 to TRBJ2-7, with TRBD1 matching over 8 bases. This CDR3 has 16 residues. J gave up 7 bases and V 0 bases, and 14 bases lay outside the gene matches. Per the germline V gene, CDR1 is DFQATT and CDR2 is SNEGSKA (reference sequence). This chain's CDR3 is CSARDPRGQALGEQYF. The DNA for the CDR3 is TGCAGTGCTAGAGATCCTAGGGGACAGGCCCTTGGGGAGCAGTACTTC.

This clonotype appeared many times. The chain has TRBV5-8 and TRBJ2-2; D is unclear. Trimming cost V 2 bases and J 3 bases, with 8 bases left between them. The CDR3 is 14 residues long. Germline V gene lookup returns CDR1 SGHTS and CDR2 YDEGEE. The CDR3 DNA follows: TGTGCCAGCAGCTTACGACGGGACACCGGGGAGCTGTTTTTT. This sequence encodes CASSLRRDTGELFF.

The CDR3 sequence is CSVALLGNTEAFF. For the CDR3, the DNA is TGCAGCGTTGCCCTCTTGGGTAACACTGAAGCTTTCTTT. The rearrangement links TRBV29-1 to TRBJ1-1; D remains unclear. The germline V gene encodes CDR1 SQVTM and CDR2 ANQGSEA. The CDR3 sequence is 13 residues long. The ends were cut back, 4 bases at V and 2 bases at J, with 11 bases in the middle. Supplemented by reference TRBV29-1 and TRBJ1-1, the full variable domain reads SAVISQKPSRDICQRGTSLTIQCQVDSQVTMMFWYRQQPGQSLTLIATANQGSEATYESGFVIDKFPISRPNLTFSTLTVSNMSPEDSSIYLCSVALLGNTEAFFGQGTRLTVV.

Written as DNA, the CDR3 is TGCGCCAGCAGCAACCCGGGACAGGGGGCCTACGAGCAGTACTTC. Translating gives CASSNPGQGAYEQYF. V gene TRBV5-1 combines with J gene TRBJ2-7; 11 bases are a match to TRBD1. The V segment lost 4 bases and the J segment 2 bases; nucleotides outside the gene matches: 5. The germline gives CDR1 SGHRS, CDR2 YFSETQ. The CDR3 covers 15 residues.

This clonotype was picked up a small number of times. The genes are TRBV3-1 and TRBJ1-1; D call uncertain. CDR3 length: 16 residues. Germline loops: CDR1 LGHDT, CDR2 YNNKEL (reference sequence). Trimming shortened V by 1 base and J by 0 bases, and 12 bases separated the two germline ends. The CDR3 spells CASSQGRQAMNTEAFF. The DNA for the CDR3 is TGTGCCAGCAGCCAAGGTCGGCAGGCGATGAACACTGAAGCTTTCTTT.

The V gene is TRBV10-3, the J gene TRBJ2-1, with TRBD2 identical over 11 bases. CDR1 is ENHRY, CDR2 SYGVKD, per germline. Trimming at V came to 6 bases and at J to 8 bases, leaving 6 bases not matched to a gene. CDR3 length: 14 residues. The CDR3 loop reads CAIRGTSGGDEQFF. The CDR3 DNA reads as TGTGCCATCAGGGGAACTAGCGGGGGCGATGAGCAGTTCTTC.

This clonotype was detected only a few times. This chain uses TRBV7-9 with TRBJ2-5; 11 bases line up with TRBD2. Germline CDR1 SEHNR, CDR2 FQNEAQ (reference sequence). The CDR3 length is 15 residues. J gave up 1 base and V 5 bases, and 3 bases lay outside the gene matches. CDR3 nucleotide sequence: TGTGCCAGCAGCCACGGGACTAGCGGCCAAGAGACCCAGTACTTC. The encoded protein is CASSHGTSGQETQYF. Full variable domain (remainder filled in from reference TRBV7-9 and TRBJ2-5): DTGVSQNPRHKITKRGQNVTFRCDPISEHNRLYWYRQTLGQGPEFLTYFQNEAQLEKSRLLSDRFSAERPKGSFSTLEIQRTEQGDSAMYLCASSHGTSGQETQYFGPGTRLLVL.

As DNA, the CDR3 is TGCAGTGCTGGAACATTAGGGAACACTGAAGCTTTCTTT. Translation: CSAGTLGNTEAFF. This chain links TRBV20-1 with TRBJ1-1; D unresolved. V lost 5 bases to trimming and J lost 1 base, with 11 bases between them. The CDR3 loop spans 13 amino acids. Germline CDR1 reads DFQATT; CDR2 reads SNEGSKA (reference sequence).

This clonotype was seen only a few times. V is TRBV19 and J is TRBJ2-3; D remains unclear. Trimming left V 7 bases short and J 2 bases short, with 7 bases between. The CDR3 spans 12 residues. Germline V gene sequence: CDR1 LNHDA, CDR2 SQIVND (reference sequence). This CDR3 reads CASTAPTDTQYF. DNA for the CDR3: TGTGCCAGTACGGCCCCCACAGATACGCAGTATTTT.

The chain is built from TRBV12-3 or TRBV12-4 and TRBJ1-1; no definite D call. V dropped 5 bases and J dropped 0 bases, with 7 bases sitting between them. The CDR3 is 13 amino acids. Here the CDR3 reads CASSVFMNTEAFF. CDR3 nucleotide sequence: TGTGCCAGCAGTGTATTTATGAACACTGAAGCTTTCTTT.

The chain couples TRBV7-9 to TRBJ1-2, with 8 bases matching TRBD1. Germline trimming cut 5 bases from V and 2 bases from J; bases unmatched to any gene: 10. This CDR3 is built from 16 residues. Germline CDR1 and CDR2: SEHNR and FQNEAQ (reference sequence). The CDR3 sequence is CASSTTDRVKNYGYTF. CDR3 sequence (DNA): TGTGCCAGCAGCACAACGGACAGGGTTAAAAACTATGGCTACACCTTC.

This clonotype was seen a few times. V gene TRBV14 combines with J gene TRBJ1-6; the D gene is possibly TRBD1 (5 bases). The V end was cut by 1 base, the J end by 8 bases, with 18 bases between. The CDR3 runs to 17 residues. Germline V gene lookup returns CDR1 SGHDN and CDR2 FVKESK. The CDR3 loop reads CASSQADGAKGYSPLHF. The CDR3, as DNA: TGTGCCAGCAGCCAAGCAGACGGGGCAAAGGGGTATTCACCCCTCCACTTT.

In DNA form, the CDR3 reads TGTGCCAGCAGTTTAGGCCGGGGGGCGAACACTGAAGCTTTCTTT. Amino acids: CASSLGRGANTEAFF. The chain combines TRBV12-3 or TRBV12-4 with TRBJ1-1; a possible D gene is TRBD1 (6 bases). Trimming shortened V by 1 base and J by 1 base, and 10 bases separated the two germline ends. CDR3 length: 15 amino acids.

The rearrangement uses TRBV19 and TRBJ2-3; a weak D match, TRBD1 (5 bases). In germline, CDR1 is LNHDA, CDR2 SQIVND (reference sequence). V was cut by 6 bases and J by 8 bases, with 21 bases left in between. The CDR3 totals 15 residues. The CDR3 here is CASSPTVGRRVTQYF. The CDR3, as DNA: TGTGCCAGTAGCCCGACGGTGGGGCGTCGGGTTACGCAGTATTTT.

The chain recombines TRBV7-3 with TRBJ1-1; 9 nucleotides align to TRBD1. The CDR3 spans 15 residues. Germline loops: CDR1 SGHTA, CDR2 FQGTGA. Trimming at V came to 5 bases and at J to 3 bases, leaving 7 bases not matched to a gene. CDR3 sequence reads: CASSIVRDRDTEAFF. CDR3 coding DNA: TGTGCCAGCAGCATCGTACGGGACAGGGACACTGAAGCTTTCTTT.

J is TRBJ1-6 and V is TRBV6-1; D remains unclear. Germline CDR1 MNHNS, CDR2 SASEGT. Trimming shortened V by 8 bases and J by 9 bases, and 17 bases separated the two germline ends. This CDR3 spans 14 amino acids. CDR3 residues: CASVPRNPISPLHF. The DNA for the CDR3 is TGTGCCAGCGTCCCCAGGAATCCAATTTCACCCCTCCACTTT.

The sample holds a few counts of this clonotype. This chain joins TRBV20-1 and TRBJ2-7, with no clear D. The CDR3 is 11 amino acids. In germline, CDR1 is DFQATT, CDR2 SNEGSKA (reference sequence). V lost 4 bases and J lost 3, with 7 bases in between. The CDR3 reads CSATDHYEQYV. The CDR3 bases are TGCAGTGCTACGGACCACTACGAGCAGTACGTC.

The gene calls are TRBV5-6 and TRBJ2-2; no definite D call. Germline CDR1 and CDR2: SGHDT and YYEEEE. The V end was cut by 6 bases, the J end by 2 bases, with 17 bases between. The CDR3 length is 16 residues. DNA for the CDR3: TGTGCCAGCACGGACGGAATCCAATTTAACACCGGGGAGCTGTTTTTT. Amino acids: CASTDGIQFNTGELFF. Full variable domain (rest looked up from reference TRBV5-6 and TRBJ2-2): DAGVTQSPTHLIKTRGQQVTLRCSPKSGHDTVSWYQQALGQGPQFIFQYYEEEERQRGNFPDRFSGHQFPNYSSELNVNALLLGDSALYLCASTDGIQFNTGELFFGEGSRLTVL.